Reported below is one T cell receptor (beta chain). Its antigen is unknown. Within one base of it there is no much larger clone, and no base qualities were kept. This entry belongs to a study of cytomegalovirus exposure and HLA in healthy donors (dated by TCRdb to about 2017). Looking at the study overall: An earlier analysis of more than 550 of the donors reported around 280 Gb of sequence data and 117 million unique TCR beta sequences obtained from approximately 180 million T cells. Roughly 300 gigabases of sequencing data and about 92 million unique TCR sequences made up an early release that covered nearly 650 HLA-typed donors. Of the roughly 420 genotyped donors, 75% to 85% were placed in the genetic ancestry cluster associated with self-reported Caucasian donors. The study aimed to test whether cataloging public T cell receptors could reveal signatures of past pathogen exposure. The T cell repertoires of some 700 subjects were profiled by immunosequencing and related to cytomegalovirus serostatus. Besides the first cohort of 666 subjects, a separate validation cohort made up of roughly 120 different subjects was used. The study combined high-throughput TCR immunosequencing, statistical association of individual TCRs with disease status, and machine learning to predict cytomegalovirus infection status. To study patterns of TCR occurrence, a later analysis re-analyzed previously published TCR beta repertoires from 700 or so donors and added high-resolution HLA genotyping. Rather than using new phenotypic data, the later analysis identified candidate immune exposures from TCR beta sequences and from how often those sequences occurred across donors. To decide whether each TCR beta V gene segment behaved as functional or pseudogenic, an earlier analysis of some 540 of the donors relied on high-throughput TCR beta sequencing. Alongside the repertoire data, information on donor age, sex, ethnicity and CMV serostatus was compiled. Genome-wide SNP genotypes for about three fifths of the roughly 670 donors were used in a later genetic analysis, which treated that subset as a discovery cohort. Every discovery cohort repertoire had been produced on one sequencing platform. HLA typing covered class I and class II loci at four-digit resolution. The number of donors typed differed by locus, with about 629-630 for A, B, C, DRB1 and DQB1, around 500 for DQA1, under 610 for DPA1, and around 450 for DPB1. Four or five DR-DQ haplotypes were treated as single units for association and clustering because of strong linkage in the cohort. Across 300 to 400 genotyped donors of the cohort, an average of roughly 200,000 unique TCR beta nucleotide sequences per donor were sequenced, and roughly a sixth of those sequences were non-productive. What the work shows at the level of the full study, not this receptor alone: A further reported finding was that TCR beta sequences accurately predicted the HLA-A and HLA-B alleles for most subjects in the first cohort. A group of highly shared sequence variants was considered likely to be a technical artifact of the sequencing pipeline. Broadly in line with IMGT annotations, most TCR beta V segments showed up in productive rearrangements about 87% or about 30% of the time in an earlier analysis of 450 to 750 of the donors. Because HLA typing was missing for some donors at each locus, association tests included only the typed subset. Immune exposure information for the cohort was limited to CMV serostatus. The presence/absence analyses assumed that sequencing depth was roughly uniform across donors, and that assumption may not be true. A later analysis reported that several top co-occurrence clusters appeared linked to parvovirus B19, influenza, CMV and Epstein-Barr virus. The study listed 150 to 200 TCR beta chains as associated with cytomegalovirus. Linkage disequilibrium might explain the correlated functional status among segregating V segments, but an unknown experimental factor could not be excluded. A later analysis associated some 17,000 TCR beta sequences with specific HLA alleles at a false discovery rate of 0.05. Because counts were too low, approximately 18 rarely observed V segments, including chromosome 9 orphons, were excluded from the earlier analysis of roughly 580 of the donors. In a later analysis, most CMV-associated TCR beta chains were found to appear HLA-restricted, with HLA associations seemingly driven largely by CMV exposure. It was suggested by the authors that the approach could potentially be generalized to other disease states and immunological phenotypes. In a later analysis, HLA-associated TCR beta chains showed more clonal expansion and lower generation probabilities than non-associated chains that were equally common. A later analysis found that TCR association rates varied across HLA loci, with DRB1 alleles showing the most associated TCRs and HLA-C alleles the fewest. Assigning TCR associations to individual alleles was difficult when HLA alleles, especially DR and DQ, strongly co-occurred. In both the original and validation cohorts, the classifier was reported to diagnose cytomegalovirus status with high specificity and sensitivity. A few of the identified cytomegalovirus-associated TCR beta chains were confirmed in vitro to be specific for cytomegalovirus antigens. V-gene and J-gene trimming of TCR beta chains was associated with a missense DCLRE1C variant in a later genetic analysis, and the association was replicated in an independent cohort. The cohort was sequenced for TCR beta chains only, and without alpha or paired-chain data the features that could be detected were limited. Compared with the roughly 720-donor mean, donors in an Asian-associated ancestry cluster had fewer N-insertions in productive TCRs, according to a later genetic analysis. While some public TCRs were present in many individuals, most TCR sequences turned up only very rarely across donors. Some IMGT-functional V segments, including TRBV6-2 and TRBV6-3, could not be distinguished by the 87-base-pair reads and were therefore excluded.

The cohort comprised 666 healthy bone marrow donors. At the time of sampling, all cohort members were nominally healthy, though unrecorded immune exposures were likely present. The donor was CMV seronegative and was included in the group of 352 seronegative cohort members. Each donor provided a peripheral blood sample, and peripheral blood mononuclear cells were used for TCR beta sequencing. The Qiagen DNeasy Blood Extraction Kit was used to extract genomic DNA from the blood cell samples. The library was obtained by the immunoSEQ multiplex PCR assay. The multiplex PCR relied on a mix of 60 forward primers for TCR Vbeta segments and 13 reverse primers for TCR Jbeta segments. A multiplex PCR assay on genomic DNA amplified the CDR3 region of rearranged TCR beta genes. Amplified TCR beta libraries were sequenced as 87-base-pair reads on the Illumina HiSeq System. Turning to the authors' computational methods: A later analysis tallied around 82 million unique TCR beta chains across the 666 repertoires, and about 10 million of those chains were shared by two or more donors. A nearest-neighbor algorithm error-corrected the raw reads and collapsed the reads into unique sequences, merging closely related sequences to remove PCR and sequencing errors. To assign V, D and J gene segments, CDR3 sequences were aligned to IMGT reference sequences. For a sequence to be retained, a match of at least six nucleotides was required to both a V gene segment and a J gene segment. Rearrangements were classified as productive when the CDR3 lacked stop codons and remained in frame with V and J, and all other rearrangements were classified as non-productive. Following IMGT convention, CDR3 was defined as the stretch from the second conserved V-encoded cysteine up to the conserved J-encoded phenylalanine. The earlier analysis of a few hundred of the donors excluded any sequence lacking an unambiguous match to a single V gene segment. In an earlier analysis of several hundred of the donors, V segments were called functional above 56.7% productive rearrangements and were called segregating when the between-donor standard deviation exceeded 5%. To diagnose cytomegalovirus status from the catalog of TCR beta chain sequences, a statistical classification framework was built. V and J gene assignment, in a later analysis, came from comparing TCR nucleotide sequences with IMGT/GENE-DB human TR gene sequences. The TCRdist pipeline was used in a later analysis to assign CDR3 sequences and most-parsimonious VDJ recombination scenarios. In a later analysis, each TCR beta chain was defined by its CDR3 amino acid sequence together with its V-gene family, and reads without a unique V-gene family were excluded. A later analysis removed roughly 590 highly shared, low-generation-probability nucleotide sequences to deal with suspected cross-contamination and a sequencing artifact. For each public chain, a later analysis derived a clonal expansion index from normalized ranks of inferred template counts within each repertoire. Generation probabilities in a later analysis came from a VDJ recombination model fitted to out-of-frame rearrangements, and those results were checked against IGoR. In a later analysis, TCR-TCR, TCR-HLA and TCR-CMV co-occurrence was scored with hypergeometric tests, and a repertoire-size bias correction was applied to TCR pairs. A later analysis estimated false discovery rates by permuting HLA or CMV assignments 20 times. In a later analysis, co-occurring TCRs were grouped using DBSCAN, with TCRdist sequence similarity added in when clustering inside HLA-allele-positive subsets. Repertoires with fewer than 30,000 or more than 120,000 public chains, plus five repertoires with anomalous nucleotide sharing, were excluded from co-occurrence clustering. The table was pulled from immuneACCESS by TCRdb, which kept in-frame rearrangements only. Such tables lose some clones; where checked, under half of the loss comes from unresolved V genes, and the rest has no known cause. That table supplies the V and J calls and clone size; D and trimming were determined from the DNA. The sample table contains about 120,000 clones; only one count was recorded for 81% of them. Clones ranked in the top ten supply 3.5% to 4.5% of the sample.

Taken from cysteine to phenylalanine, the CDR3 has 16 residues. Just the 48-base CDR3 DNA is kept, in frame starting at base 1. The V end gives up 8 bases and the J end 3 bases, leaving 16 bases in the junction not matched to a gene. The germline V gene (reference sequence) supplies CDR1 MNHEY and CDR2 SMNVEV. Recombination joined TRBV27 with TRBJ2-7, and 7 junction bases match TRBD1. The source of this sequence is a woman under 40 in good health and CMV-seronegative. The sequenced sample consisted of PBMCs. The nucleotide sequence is TGTGCCAGCCACCGACAATCTACAGGGGCGATCTACGAGCAGTACTTC. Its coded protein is CASHRQSTGAIYEQYF.